The clone carrying this TCR beta chain was detected only a few times. The data were taken from a study of T-cell reconstitution after alpha-beta-depleted transplantation in children. Construction of the TCRbeta library involved unique molecular identifiers. TCRdb independently ran MiXCR on the PCR reads; one entry per CDR3 protein. The profile shows some 100,000 distinct CDR3 sequences, about a sixth of them singletons. The source was PBMCs, mostly from graft donor cells, collected 180 days after TCRalphabeta/CD19-depleted stem cell transplant. The TCR comes from a male patient aged 2-9 years who had a stem cell transplant for acute lymphoblastic leukemia, so the T cells may come from the graft donor.

CDR3 bases: TGTGCCAGCAGCTCCCTAGGACAGACTGGAGGCTACACCTTC. It encodes CASSSLGQTGGYTF. V and J are TRBV7-2 and TRBJ1-2, with D possibly being TRBD1 (6 bases). Germline lookup yields CDR1 SGHTA and CDR2 FQGNSA. This CDR3 spans 14 amino acids. The V end was cut by 4 bases, the J end by 8 bases, with 17 bases between.